This T cell receptor (beta chain) was retrieved from a study of blood T cell repertoires in COVID-19. Study-level background: Samples came from the United States, Italy and Spain, spanning acute and convalescent COVID-19.

Trimming stripped 2 bases from V and 1 base from J, with 8 bases between. The germline V gene has CDR1 LNHDA and CDR2 SQIVND (reference sequence). CDR3 length: 14 residues. Enrollees, roughly 18 to 90 years old, lived in around 23 US areas. Libraries were prepared by immunoSEQ multiplex PCR; TCRdb keeps only in-frame clonotypes and omits some of them. The table includes 250,000 to 300,000 clones, 91% detected once. The sequencing sample was made of PBMCs or T cells enriched from blood (not recorded which). V and J are TRBV19 and TRBJ1-2; D not resolved. The sequence was obtained from a human donor in a cohort exposed to, infected with or recovered from COVID-19 (not recorded which). The donor label of this sample is uncertain. This CDR3 is CASSIPGYNYGYTF. CDR3 coding DNA: TGTGCCAGTAGTATACCGGGATATAACTATGGCTACACCTTC.